The T cell receptor (beta chain) under discussion was sequenced for a study of CD8+ T cells in alopecia areata. Study details: In an open-label trial, patients got 5 to 10 mg tofacitinib twice daily. Study findings and constraints: Scalp sample sequencing also detects resident alphabeta T cells of normal skin.

Sequencing templates came from extracted RNA that was reverse transcribed into cDNA. Clones were read by immunoSEQ multiplex PCR, and TCRdb kept only the in-frame ones, dropping some. The repertoire holds around 290,000 clones, with over 45% as singletons. This clone was seen once. The antigen is not known. Described treatment: oral pan-JAK inhibitor, 5-10 mg twice daily. Alopecia areata patients gave lesional scalp punch biopsies and peripheral blood samples. Germline V gene lookup returns CDR1 MNHNS and CDR2 SASEGT. This CDR3 region has 13 residues. Deletions cut 5 bases from V and 6 bases from J, with 11 bases between.

This rearrangement joins TRBV6-1 to TRBJ1-5, with D perhaps matching TRBD1 (5 bases). Source: CD4+ T cells sorted from blood, taken at week 24, from a patient treated with tofacitinib. This TCR was sampled from a human donor with alopecia areata. CDR3 sequence reads: CASSPEGVQPQHF. In DNA, the CDR3 is TGTGCCAGCAGTCCCGAAGGGGTTCAGCCCCAGCATTTT.